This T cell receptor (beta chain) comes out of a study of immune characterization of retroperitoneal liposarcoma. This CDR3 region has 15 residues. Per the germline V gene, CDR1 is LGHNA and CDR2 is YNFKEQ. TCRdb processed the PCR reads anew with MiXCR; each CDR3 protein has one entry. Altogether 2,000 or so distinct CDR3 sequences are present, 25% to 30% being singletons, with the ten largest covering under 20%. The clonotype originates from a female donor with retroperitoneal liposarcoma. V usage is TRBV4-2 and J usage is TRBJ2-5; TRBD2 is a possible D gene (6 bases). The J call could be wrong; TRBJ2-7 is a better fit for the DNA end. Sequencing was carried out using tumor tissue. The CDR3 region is CASSHRTSMGYEQYF. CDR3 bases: TGTGCCAGCAGCCACCGAACTAGCATGGGATACGAGCAGTACTTC.